The 9 T cell receptor beta chains in this list originate from one sample, sequenced in a study of blood T cell repertoires in COVID-19. Sequencing was performed with immunoSEQ multiplex PCR; in TCRdb, only in-frame clones are kept and a portion is missing. The data contain about 250,000 clones, roughly 86% of them singletons. The sequencing input was peripheral blood. The receptors here all came from a woman in her fifties or sixties who had recovered from COVID-19.

The J gene is TRBJ2-1, the V gene TRBV7-2; possible D gene TRBD2, 5 bases. CDR1 SGHTA and CDR2 FQGNSA come from the germline V gene. CDR3 length: 14 amino acids. Trimming removed 1 base from V and 5 bases from J, with 9 bases in between. Here the CDR3 DNA reads TGTGCCAGCAGCTTAGACCGGGGAAACAATGAGCAGTTCTTC. The encoded protein is CASSLDRGNNEQFF.

The table lists this clone with a few counts. DNA for the CDR3: TGTGCCAGTAGTATCGACAGGGGAAATGAAAAACTGTTTTTT. It translates to CASSIDRGNEKLFF. This chain uses TRBV19 with TRBJ1-4; the match to TRBD1 covers 8 bases. Trimming took 3 bases from V and 5 from J; bases not matched to a gene: 2. The CDR3 is 14 amino acids. Per germline, CDR1 LNHDA and CDR2 SQIVND (reference sequence).

This clone was detected once. The chain joins TRBV2 to TRBJ1-2, with D uncertain. The CDR3 has 13 amino acids. Trimming took off 7 bases at V and 5 bases at J, with 14 bases between the two ends. CDR1 is SNHLY and CDR2 is FYNNEI in the germline V gene. CDR3 in DNA: TGTGCCAGCATCGAACAGCTCGCGTATGGCTACACCTTC. Translation gives CASIEQLAYGYTF.

The rearrangement uses TRBV12-3 or TRBV12-4 and TRBJ2-1; 8 nucleotides align to TRBD1. The V and J ends lost 3 bases and 8 bases, in that order; junction bases with no gene match: 3. The CDR3 is made up of 13 amino acids. The CDR3 DNA sequence: TGTGCCAGCAGTTTTCAGGGGGCGGATGAGCAGTTCTTC. Its translation is CASSFQGADEQFF.

This clone showed up just once. CDR3 coding DNA: TGCGCCAGCAGCTTGGTAGGAGGGGGCAGGGACACTGAAGCTTTCTTT. This sequence encodes CASSLVGGGRDTEAFF. The chain uses TRBV5-1 and TRBJ1-1; the match to TRBD1 covers 7 bases. The CDR3 covers 16 residues. The germline V gene encodes CDR1 SGHRS and CDR2 YFSETQ. The ends lost 0 bases at V and 3 bases at J; junction bases unmatched: 8. Using reference TRBV5-1 and TRBJ1-1 for the parts outside the CDR3, the full variable domain is KAGVTQTPRYLIKTRGQQVTLSCSPISGHRSVSWYQQTPGQGLQFLFEYFSETQRNKGNFPGRFSGRQFSNSRSEMNVSTLELGDSALYLCASSLVGGGRDTEAFFGQGTRLTVV.

The rearrangement links TRBV13 to TRBJ2-7; D is undetermined. The V gene's germline CDR1 is PRHDT and CDR2 FYEKMQ (reference sequence). This CDR3 has 13 amino acids. V lost 1 base and J 2 bases, leaving 6 bases between the germline ends. The CDR3 sequence: CASSLATAYEQYF. The CDR3 region has the DNA TGTGCCAGCAGCTTAGCCACAGCCTACGAGCAGTACTTC. Full variable domain (rest looked up from reference TRBV13 and TRBJ2-7): AAGVIQSPRHLIKEKRETATLKCYPIPRHDTVYWYQQGPGQDPQFLISFYEKMQSDKGSIPDRFSAQQFSDYHSELNMSSLELGDSALYFCASSLATAYEQYFGPGTRLTVT.

The rearrangement joins TRBV7-2 to TRBJ2-7; the D gene is possibly TRBD1 (6 bases). CDR3 size: 14 residues. Trimming stripped 4 bases from V and 2 bases from J, with 12 bases between. CDR1 and CDR2 (germline): SGHTA, FQGNSA. In DNA, the CDR3 is TGTGCCAGCAGCTCCGACGCAGGGGCCTACGAGCAGTACTTC. Translated: CASSSDAGAYEQYF. Filled out from reference TRBV7-2 and TRBJ2-7, the complete variable domain reads GAGVSQSPSNKVTEKGKDVELRCDPISGHTALYWYRQSLGQGLEFLIYFQGNSAPDKSGLPSDRFSAERTGGSVSTLTIQRTQQEDSAVYLCASSSDAGAYEQYFGPGTRLTVT.

The V and J genes are TRBV7-2 and TRBJ1-4; 8 bases map to TRBD1. This CDR3 region has 15 residues. Per the germline V gene, CDR1 is SGHTA and CDR2 is FQGNSA. Unmatched junction bases numbered 6, after V lost 1 base and J lost 8 bases. The CDR3 coding sequence is TGTGCCAGCAGCTTAGTGGCAGGGGGCGAAGAAAAACTGTTTTTT. This encodes CASSLVAGGEEKLFF.

The rearrangement links TRBV5-3 to TRBJ1-6, with D maybe TRBD1 (5 bases). TRBV5-3 is placed among ORFs of uncertain function. The CDR3 runs 16 residues. The V end was cut by 0 bases, the J end by 5 bases, with 12 bases between. CDR3 residues: CARSLGAGRNNSPLHF. The CDR3 DNA is TGTGCCAGAAGCTTGGGAGCGGGACGAAATAATTCACCCCTCCACTTT.